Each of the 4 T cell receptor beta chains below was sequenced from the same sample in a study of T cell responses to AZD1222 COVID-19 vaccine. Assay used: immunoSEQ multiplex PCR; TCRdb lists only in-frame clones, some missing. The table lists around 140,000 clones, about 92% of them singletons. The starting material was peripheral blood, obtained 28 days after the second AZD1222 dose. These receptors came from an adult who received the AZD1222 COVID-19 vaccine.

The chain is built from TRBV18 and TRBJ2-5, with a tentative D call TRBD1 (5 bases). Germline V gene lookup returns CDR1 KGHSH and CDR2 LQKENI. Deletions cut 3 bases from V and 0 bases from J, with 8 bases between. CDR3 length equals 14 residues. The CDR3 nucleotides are TGTGCCAGCTCACCCCAGACAGACCAAGAGACCCAGTACTTC. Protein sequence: CASSPQTDQETQYF.

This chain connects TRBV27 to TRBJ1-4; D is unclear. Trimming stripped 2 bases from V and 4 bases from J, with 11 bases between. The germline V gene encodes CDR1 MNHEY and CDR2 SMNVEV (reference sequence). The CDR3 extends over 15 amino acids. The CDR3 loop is CASSLGPLGNEKLFF. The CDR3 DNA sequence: TGTGCCAGCAGTTTAGGGCCCCTGGGTAATGAAAAACTGTTTTTT.

CDR3 sequence: CASSPRLATYNEQFF. Here the CDR3 DNA reads TGTGCCAGCAGCCCCCGTCTAGCGACTTACAATGAGCAGTTCTTC. V and J are TRBV11-3 and TRBJ2-1; a possible D gene is TRBD2 (6 bases). Trimming removed 5 bases at V and 4 bases at J, with 15 bases between. The CDR3 is 15 amino acids. Germline CDR1 is SGHNT and CDR2 is YENEEA.

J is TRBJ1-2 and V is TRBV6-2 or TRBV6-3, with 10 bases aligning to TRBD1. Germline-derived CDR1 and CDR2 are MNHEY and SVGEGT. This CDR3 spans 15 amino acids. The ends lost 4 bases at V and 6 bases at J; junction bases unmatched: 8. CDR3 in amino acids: CASSLSGTGDDGYTF. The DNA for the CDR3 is TGTGCCAGCAGTTTATCCGGGACAGGGGACGATGGCTACACCTTC.